A single sample gave rise to the 20 T cell receptor beta chains below, sequenced in a study of CD8+CD57+ T cells in acquired aplastic anemia. The TCR beta profiling, which covered VDJ combination and CDR3 sequence, was carried out using genomic DNA as the template. From the reads, TCRdb called clonotypes with MiXCR, one entry per CDR3 protein. The sample comprises more than 150,000 distinct CDR3 sequences, around 65% of which are singletons, and around 45% rests with the top ten. The sequenced sample consisted of sorted CD4+, CD8+, or CD8+CD57+ T cells (not recorded which) from PBMCs. The receptors shown here come from a human donor with severe aplastic anemia or a healthy control (not recorded which).

The rearrangement uses TRBV6-2 or TRBV6-3 and TRBJ2-1; possible D gene TRBD1, 5 bases. The CDR3 extends over 20 amino acids. V lost 1 base and J lost 0, with 22 bases in between. Per the germline V gene, CDR1 is MNHEY and CDR2 is SVGEGT. Here the CDR3 reads CASSYWGSPFPLCSYNEQFF. The CDR3 region has the DNA TGTGCCAGCAGTTACTGGGGCAGCCCCTTCCCACTGTGCTCCTACAATGAGCAGTTCTTC.

This chain links TRBV6-6 with TRBJ2-5; either TRBD1 or TRBD2 may supply D (5 bases each). CDR1 and CDR2 from the germline V gene are MNHNY and SVGAGI (reference sequence). The CDR3 spans 15 residues. Deletions cut 2 bases from V and 4 bases from J, with 14 bases between. For the CDR3, the DNA is TGTGCCAGCAGTTACATCGCAGGTGGGGGAGAGACCCAGTACTTC. The encoded protein is CASSYIAGGGETQYF.

With regard to this clonotype: It is unclear where the CDR3 begins or ends on the DNA, so no DNA is shown, and the CDR3 is as TCRdb lists it. The chain joins TRBV10-3 to TRBJ1-3. Both ends counted, the CDR3 spans 18 residues. Germline V lookup: CDR1 ENHRY, CDR2 SYGVKD. CDR3 loop: CALYLCARLTTRRNTIYF.

This clonotype has at least ten counts. The chain combines TRBV4-3 with TRBJ2-5; the match to TRBD2 covers 10 bases. Germline values: CDR1 LGHNA, CDR2 YSLEER. J gave up 6 bases and V 4 bases, and 8 bases lay outside the gene matches. The CDR3 is 15 residues long. The DNA of the CDR3 is TGCGCCAGCAGCCCGAACCCTAGCGGGGGTAAGACCCAGTACTTC. Protein: CASSPNPSGGKTQYF.

In this sample, this clonotype turned up once. The genes are TRBV2 and TRBJ1-2; D is unresolved. Germline values: CDR1 SNHLY, CDR2 FYNNEI. The CDR3 consists of 13 residues. Between the trimmed V and J ends, which lost 11 bases and 8 bases, there was a span of 21 bases. The CDR3 region is CAGLMDPGAGYTF. For the CDR3, the DNA is TGTGCCGGCCTTATGGATCCCGGTGCGGGCTACACCTTC.

V and J are TRBV7-6 and TRBJ2-3; TRBD1 or TRBD2 may be the D gene (7 bases each). Germline V gene sequence: CDR1 SGHVS, CDR2 FNYEAQ. V gave up 9 bases and J gave up 6 bases, with 22 bases separating them. This CDR3 spans 15 amino acids. The DNA of the CDR3 is TGTGCCAGGCGTCAGACAGGGAGGGCCGGGGATACGCAGTATTTT. As protein: CARRQTGRAGDTQYF. Using reference TRBV7-6 and TRBJ2-3 for the parts outside the CDR3, the full variable domain is GAGVSQSPRYKVTKRGQDVALRCDPISGHVSLYWYRQALGQGPEFLTYFNYEAQQDKSGLPNDRFSAERPEGSISTLTIQRTEQRDSAMYRCARRQTGRAGDTQYFGPGTRLTVL.

This clonotype was observed many times. The rearrangement joins TRBV12-3 or TRBV12-4 to TRBJ1-5, with 8 positions matching TRBD1. The trim removed 4 bases at V and 5 bases at J, leaving 7 bases unmatched. The CDR3 is 15 residues long. The chain's CDR3 is CASSYRQDRDQPQHF. The CDR3 DNA follows: TGTGCCAGCAGTTACCGACAGGACAGGGATCAGCCCCAGCATTTT.

This clonotype occurred many times. The chain couples TRBV5-1 to TRBJ1-1, with 10 bases identical to TRBD1. This CDR3 has 15 residues. CDR1 and CDR2 (germline): SGHRS, YFSETQ. V trimming: 5 bases; J trimming: 5 bases; junction bases outside the gene matches: 9. This CDR3 reads CASRSGQGGVTEAFF. In nucleotides, the CDR3 is TGCGCCAGCAGGTCCGGACAGGGGGGGGTTACTGAAGCTTTCTTT.

V gene TRBV15 combines with J gene TRBJ2-7; 7 bases are shared with TRBD1. The CDR3 totals 14 residues. Germline assignment: CDR1 LNHNV and CDR2 YYDKDF (reference sequence). V lost 4 bases to trimming and J lost 4 bases; unmatched junction nucleotides: 7. The CDR3 sequence is CATSMRQGTYEQYF. The CDR3 coding sequence is TGTGCCACCAGCATGAGACAGGGTACGTACGAGCAGTACTTC.

The J gene is TRBJ2-2, the V gene TRBV2; 9 positions agree with TRBD1. CDR1 SNHLY and CDR2 FYNNEI come from the germline V gene. This CDR3 region has 17 residues. The ends lost 9 bases at V and 4 bases at J; junction bases unmatched: 15. CDR3 residues: CASAKEGGQGSTGELFF. The CDR3 bases are TGTGCCAGTGCAAAGGAGGGGGGACAGGGTAGCACCGGGGAGCTGTTTTTT.

CDR3 sequence (DNA): TGTGCCAGCACTCCGGACAGTTTGGACGAGCAGTACTTC. Translation gives CASTPDSLDEQYF. V gene TRBV7-2 combines with J gene TRBJ2-7; a weak D match, TRBD1 (6 bases). The V gene lost 7 bases and the J gene lost 5 bases, with 15 bases spanning the gap. CDR1 and CDR2 from the germline V gene are SGHTA and FQGNSA. This CDR3 is 13 amino acids long.

The V call is TRBV20-1, the J call TRBJ2-3; the D gene is possibly TRBD1 (6 bases). V lost 0 bases, J lost 4 bases, and 20 bases lay in between. Germline loops: CDR1 DFQATT, CDR2 SNEGSKA (reference sequence). The CDR3 has 17 amino acids. CDR3 sequence (DNA): TGCAGTGCTAGAGATCTAAGAAAGCAGGCAGGGGCAGATACGCAGTATTTT. Its translation is CSARDLRKQAGADTQYF.

The chain carries TRBV5-6 and TRBJ1-6, with 8 bases aligning to TRBD1. V was pared by 4 bases and J by 8 bases, with 8 bases of the junction left unmatched. Germline CDR1 reads SGHDT; CDR2 reads YYEEEE. There are 15 residues in the CDR3. The CDR3: CASSPTTGGDSPLHF. The CDR3, as DNA: TGTGCCAGCAGCCCAACTACAGGGGGGGATTCACCCCTCCACTTT.

This clonotype was seen many times. This rearrangement joins TRBV11-3 to TRBJ1-1, with D unclear. The germline V gene encodes CDR1 SGHNT and CDR2 YENEEA. This CDR3 is 17 amino acids long. The germline V and J ends were trimmed by 5 bases and 3 bases, with 22 bases remaining between them. CDR3 residues: CASSPTGGSSPHTEAFF. The CDR3 region has the DNA TGTGCCAGCAGCCCTACCGGCGGTTCCTCCCCCCACACTGAAGCTTTCTTT.

This clonotype was observed a handful of times. The V call is TRBV9, the J call TRBJ2-3, with a weak D call TRBD2 (7 bases). The germline V and J ends were trimmed by 3 bases and 4 bases, with 15 bases remaining between them. Germline V gene data show CDR1 as SGDLS and CDR2 as YYNGEE. The CDR3 runs to 15 residues. The CDR3 loop reads CASSAGGGGPDTQYF. The CDR3 region has the DNA TGTGCCAGCAGCGCGGGTGGGGGGGGGCCAGATACGCAGTATTTT.

The chain uses TRBV7-9 and TRBJ2-5, with D perhaps TRBD2 (6 bases). V was clipped by 1 base and J by 5 bases, with 17 bases between them. The CDR3 has 16 amino acids. The V gene's germline CDR1 is SEHNR and CDR2 FQNEAQ (reference sequence). For the CDR3, the DNA is TGTGCCAGCAGCTTAGGTCCGGGACTCGCGTTGGAGACCCAGTACTTC. This codes for CASSLGPGLALETQYF.

The V call is TRBV9, the J call TRBJ1-4; 10 bases are shared with TRBD1. CDR1 is SGDLS, CDR2 YYNGEE, per germline. This CDR3 region has 14 residues. With V trimmed by 4 bases and J by 7 bases, 4 bases remained unmatched. The CDR3 DNA is TGTGCCAGCAGCCACGGGACAGGGGTTGAAAAACTGTTTTTT. Its translation: CASSHGTGVEKLFF.

The J gene is TRBJ2-5, the V gene TRBV19; TRBD2 might be the D (6 bases). Trimming pared 8 bases from V and 13 bases from J, leaving 11 bases between. Germline V gene data show CDR1 as LNHDA and CDR2 as SQIVND (reference sequence). The CDR3 spans 9 residues. The CDR3 spells CASSGARYF. CDR3 nucleotides: TGTGCCAGTTCGGGAGCCCGGTACTTC.

The chain joins TRBV14 to TRBJ2-2; D is undetermined. The CDR3 extends over 13 amino acids. The germline V gene encodes CDR1 SGHDN and CDR2 FVKESK. V lost 1 base, J lost 4 bases, and 4 bases lay in between. The CDR3 spells CASSQVITGELFF. As DNA, the CDR3 is TGTGCCAGCAGCCAAGTCATCACCGGGGAGCTGTTTTTT.

CDR3 protein: CSVVGTLETQYF. The CDR3 region has the DNA TGCAGTGTGGTCGGGACACTAGAGACCCAGTACTTC. V gene TRBV20-1 combines with J gene TRBJ2-5; weak D call: TRBD1 (6 bases). Between the trimmed V and J ends, which lost 7 bases and 4 bases, there was a span of 13 bases. This CDR3 spans 12 amino acids. The germline gives CDR1 DFQATT, CDR2 SNEGSKA (reference sequence).